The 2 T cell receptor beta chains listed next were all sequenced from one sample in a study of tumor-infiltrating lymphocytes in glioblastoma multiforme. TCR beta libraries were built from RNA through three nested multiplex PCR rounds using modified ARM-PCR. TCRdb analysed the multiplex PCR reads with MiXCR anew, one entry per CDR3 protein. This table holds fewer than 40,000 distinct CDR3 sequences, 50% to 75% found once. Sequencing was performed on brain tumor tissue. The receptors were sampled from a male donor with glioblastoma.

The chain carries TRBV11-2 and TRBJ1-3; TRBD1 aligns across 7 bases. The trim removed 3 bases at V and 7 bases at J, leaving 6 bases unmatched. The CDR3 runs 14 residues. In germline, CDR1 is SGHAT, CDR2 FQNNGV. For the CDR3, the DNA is TGTGCCAGCAGCTTTTTAAGACAGGGCAACACCATATATTTT. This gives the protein CASSFLRQGNTIYF.

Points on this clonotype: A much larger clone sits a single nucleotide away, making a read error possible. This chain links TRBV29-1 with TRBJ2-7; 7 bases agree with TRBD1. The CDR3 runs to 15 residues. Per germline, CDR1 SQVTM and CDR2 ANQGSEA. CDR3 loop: CGVCIRGRTLDEQYF. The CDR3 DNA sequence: TGCGGCGTTTGTATAAGGGGGCGGACCTTGGACGAGCAGTACTTC.